These 4 T cell receptor beta chains originate from one sample sequenced in a study of shared clonotypes between healthy human individuals. Sequencing used immunoSEQ multiplex PCR; TCRdb keeps in-frame clones, though not all of them. The sample holds roughly 1,100,000 clones; 75% are singletons and the top ten take about 1.5%. The sequenced material came from memory CD4+ T cells sorted from blood. As to subset: CD45RA-negative fraction. These receptor sequences come from a young man in good health.

The rearrangement links TRBV6-1 to TRBJ2-2; perhaps D is TRBD1 or TRBD2 (5 bases each). Trimming pared 11 bases from V and 2 bases from J, leaving 18 bases between. Germline V gene data show CDR1 as MNHNS and CDR2 as SASEGT. The CDR3 runs to 15 residues. The CDR3 coding sequence is TGTGCCGCAGCGTGGGACCAGACTAACACCGGGGAGCTGTTTTTT. Translation: CAAAWDQTNTGELFF.

Regarding this clone: Other DNA sequences from this sample encode an identical CDR3 as well. The gene calls are TRBV18 and TRBJ2-6; D gene uncertain. The CDR3 is 13 amino acids. Germline V gene data show CDR1 as KGHSH and CDR2 as LQKENI. Trimming took off 3 bases at V and 4 bases at J, with 4 bases between the two ends. Here the CDR3 reads CASSPTGANVLTF. The CDR3 region has the DNA TGTGCCAGCTCACCTACAGGGGCCAACGTCCTGACTTTC.

This clone was observed a few times. This chain links TRBV19 with TRBJ1-1; TRBD1 agrees at 7 bases. Losses at the gene ends were 5 bases for V and 7 bases for J; bases not matched to a gene: 7. CDR1 and CDR2 (germline): LNHDA, SQIVND (reference sequence). The CDR3 contains 13 residues. As DNA, the CDR3 is TGTGCCAGTAGTGCAAACAGGGGTAATGAAGCTTTCTTT. Its protein is CASSANRGNEAFF.

As DNA, the CDR3 is TGTGCCAGCAGTTACAGAGGGACCGCCGCTGGCGAGCAGTACTTC. This encodes CASSYRGTAAGEQYF. The V gene is TRBV6-5, the J gene TRBJ2-7; the D gene could be TRBD1 or TRBD2 (5 bases each). There are 15 residues in the CDR3. V lost 2 bases, J lost 6 bases, and 17 bases lay in between. Per germline, CDR1 MNHEY and CDR2 SVGAGI.